The clone carrying this T cell receptor beta chain came up once. Trimming removed 11 bases from V and 4 bases from J; junction bases left unmatched: 8. Germline CDR1 and CDR2: SNHLY and FYNNEI. This CDR3 is 13 amino acids long. These data originate in a study of cytomegalovirus exposure and HLA in healthy donors. PCR involved 60 Vbeta and 13 Jbeta primers. Assay: immunoSEQ multiplex PCR; the TCRdb copy retains only in-frame clones and omits some. This table has 150,000 to 200,000 clones, roughly 80% appearing once. The chain employs TRBV2 and TRBJ2-3, with TRBD2 matching 8 bases. The sequenced material came from PBMCs. This receptor was taken from a woman aged 30 to 39 in good health and CMV-seronegative. The CDR3 here is CAGAGVGPDTQYF. In DNA, the CDR3 is TGTGCCGGAGCGGGGGTGGGGCCAGATACGCAGTATTTT.